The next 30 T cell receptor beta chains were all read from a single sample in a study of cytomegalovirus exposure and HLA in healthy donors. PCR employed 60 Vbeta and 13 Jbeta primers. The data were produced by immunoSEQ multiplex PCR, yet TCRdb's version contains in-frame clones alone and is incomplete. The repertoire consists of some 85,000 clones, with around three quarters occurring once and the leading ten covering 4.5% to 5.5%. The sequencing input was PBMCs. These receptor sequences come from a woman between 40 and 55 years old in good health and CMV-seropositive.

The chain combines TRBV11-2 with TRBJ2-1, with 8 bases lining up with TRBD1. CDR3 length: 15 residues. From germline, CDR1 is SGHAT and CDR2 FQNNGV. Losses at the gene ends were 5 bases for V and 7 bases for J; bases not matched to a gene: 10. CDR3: CASSPRQGADNEQFF. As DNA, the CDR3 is TGTGCCAGCAGCCCCCGCCAGGGGGCAGATAATGAGCAGTTCTTC.

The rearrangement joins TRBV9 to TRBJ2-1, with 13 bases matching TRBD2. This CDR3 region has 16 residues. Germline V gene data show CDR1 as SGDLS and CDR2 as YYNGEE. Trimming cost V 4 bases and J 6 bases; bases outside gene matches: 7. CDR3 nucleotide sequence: TGTGCCAGCAGCCCCGTAAGGACTAGCGGGAGCAATGAGCAGTTCTTC. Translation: CASSPVRTSGSNEQFF.

The CDR3 sequence: CASSFSGRAETQYF. CDR3 bases: TGTGCCAGCAGTTTCAGCGGGCGGGCAGAGACCCAGTACTTC. The V and J genes are TRBV28 and TRBJ2-5, with a tentative D call TRBD2 (6 bases). With 3 bases removed from V and 4 bases from J, the gap between germline ends came to 12 bases. The CDR3 covers 14 residues. CDR1 and CDR2 (germline): MDHEN, SYDVKM.

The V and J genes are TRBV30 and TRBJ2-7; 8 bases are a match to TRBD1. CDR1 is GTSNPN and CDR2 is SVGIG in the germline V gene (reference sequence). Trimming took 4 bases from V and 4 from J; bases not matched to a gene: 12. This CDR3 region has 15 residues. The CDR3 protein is CAWKKLGQVFYEQYF. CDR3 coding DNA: TGTGCCTGGAAAAAGCTGGGACAGGTGTTTTACGAGCAGTACTTC.

The CDR3 DNA follows: TGTGCCAGCTCATCCTCAGGACAGCCATTCTCCTACGAGCAGTACTTC. The encoded protein is CASSSSGQPFSYEQYF. V usage is TRBV18 and J usage is TRBJ2-7; tentatively, D is TRBD1 (6 bases). The CDR3 is made up of 16 amino acids. Germline V gene sequence: CDR1 KGHSH, CDR2 LQKENI. Trimming cost V 5 bases and J 0 bases, with 17 bases left between them.

The CDR3 loop is CASSEYKGGGTEAFF. The CDR3 DNA follows: TGTGCCAGCAGCGAGTACAAAGGGGGCGGCACTGAAGCTTTCTTT. The chain carries TRBV9 and TRBJ1-1; TRBD1 aligns across 7 bases. V was pared by 3 bases and J by 4 bases, with 9 bases of the junction left unmatched. This CDR3 region has 15 residues. Germline CDR1 is SGDLS and CDR2 is YYNGEE.

The DNA of the CDR3 is TGTGCTAGTGGCAATAATCAACTACTCTCCCCCTACAATGAGCAGTTCTTC. Residues: CASGNNQLLSPYNEQFF. The rearrangement uses TRBV12-5 and TRBJ2-1; D not certain. CDR1 is LGHNT and CDR2 is FRNRAP in the germline V gene. V shed 6 bases and J shed 2 bases, with 20 bases lying between them. This CDR3 has 17 amino acids.

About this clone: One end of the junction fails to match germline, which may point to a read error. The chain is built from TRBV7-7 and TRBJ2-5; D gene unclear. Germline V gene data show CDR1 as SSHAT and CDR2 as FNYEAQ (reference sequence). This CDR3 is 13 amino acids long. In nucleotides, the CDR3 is TGTGCTAGCAGCTTAGGCAGCGAAGAGACCCAGTACTTC. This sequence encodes CASSLGSEETQYF.

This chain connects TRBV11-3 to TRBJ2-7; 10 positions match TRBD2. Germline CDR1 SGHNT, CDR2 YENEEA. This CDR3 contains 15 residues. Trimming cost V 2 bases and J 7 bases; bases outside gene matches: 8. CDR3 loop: CASSLSSGSFWEQYF. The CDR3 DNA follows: TGTGCCAGCAGCTTATCTAGCGGGAGTTTTTGGGAGCAGTACTTC. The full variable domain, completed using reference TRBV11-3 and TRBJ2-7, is EAGVVQSPRYKIIEKKQPVAFWCNPISGHNTLYWYLQNLGQGPELLIRYENEEAVDDSQLPKDRFSAERLKGVDSTLKIQPAELGDSAVYLCASSLSSGSFWEQYFGPGTRLTVT.

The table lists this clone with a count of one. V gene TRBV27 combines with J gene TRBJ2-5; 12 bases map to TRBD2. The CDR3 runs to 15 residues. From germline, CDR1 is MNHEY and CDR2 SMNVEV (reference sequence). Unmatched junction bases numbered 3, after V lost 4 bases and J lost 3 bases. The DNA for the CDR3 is TGTGCCAGCAGTTCCTGGACTAGCGGGGAAGAGACCCAGTACTTC. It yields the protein CASSSWTSGEETQYF.

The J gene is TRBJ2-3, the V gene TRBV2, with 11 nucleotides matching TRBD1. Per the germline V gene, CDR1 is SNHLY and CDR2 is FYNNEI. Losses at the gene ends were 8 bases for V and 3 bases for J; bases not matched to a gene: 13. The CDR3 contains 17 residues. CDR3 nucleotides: TGTGCCAGCCAGACCTCGCTTGGGACAGGGGGAACAGATACGCAGTATTTT. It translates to CASQTSLGTGGTDTQYF.

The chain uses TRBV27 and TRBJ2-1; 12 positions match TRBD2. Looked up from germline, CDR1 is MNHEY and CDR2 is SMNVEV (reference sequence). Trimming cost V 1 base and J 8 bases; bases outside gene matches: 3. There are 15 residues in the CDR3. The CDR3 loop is CASSLLTSGRDEQFF. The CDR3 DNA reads TGTGCCAGCAGTTTATTGACTAGCGGGAGAGATGAGCAGTTCTTC.

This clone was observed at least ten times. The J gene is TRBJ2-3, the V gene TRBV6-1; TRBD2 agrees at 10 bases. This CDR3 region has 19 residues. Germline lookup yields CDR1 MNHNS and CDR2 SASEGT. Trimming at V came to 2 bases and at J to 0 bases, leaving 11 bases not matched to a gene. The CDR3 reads CASSEFWTSGFRSTDTQYF. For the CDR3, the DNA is TGTGCCAGCAGTGAATTTTGGACTAGCGGCTTCCGGAGCACAGATACGCAGTATTTT.

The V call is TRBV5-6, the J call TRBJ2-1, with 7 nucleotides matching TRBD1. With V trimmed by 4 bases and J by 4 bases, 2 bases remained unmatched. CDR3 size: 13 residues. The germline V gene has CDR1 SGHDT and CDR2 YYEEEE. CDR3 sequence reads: CASSPGQYNEQFF. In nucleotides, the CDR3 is TGTGCCAGCAGCCCGGGACAGTACAATGAGCAGTTCTTC.

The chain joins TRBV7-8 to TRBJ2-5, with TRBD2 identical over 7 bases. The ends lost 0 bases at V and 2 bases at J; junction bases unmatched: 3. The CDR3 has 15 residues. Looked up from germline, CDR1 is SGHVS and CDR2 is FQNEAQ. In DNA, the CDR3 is TGTGCCAGCAGCTTAGCCCGGACTAGACAAGAGACCCAGTACTTC. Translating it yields CASSLARTRQETQYF.

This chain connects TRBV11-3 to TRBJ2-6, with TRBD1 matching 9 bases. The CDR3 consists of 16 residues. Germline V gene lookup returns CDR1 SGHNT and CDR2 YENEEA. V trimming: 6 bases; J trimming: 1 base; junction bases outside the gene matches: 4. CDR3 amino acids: CASSWTGASGANVLTF. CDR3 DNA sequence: TGTGCCAGCAGTTGGACAGGGGCTTCTGGGGCCAACGTCCTGACTTTC.

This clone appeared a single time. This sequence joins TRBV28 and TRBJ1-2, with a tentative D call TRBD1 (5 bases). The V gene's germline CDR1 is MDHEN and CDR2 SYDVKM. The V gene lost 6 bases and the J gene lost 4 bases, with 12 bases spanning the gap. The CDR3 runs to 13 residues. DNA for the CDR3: TGTGCCAGCAGCCTGGTGGGGGGCTATGGCTACACCTTC. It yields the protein CASSLVGGYGYTF.

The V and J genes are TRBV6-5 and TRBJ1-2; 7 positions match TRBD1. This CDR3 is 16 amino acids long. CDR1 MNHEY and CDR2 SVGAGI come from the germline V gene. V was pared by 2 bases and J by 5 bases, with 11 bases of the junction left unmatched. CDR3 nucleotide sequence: TGTGCCAGCAGTTACGTCGGACAGGAAGGATGGTATGGCTACACCTTC. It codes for CASSYVGQEGWYGYTF.

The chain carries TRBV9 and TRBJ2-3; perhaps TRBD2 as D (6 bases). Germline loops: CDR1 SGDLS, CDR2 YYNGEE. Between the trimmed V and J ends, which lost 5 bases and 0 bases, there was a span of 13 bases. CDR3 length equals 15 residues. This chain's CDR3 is CASREGGTSTDTQYF. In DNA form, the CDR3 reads TGTGCCAGCAGGGAGGGCGGTACTAGCACAGATACGCAGTATTTT.

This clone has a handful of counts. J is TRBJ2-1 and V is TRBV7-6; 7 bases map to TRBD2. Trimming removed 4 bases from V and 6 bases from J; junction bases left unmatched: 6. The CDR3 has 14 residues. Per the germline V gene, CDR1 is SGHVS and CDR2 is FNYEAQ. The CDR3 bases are TGTGCCAGCAGCTCTCGAGGCGGGGGCAATGAGCAGTTCTTC. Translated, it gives CASSSRGGGNEQFF.

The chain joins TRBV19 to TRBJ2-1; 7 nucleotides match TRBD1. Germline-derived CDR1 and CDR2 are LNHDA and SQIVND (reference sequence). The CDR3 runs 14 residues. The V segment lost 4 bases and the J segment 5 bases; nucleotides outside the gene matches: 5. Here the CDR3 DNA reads TGTGCCAGTAGTAGTTGGACAGGAAACAATGAGCAGTTCTTC. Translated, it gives CASSSWTGNNEQFF.

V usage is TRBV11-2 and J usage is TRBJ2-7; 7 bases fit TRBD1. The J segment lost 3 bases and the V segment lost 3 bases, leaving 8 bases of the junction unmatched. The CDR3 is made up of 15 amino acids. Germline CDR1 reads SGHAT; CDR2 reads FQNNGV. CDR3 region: CASSFSRDSYYEQYF. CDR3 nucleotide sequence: TGTGCCAGCAGCTTTTCCCGGGACAGTTACTACGAGCAGTACTTC.

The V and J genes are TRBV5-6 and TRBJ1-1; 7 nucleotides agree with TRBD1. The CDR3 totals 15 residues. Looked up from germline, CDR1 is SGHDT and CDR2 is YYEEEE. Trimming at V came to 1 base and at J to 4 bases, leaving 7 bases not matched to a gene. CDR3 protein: CASSLSGGSSTEAFF. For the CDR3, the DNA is TGTGCCAGCAGCTTGTCAGGGGGGAGTAGCACTGAAGCTTTCTTT.

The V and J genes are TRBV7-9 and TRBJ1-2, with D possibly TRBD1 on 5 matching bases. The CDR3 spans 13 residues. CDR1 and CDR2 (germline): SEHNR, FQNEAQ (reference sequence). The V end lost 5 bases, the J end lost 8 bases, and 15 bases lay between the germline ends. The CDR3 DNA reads TGTGCCAGCAGCCGCCCAGGGCTGGGCGGCTACACCTTC. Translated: CASSRPGLGGYTF.

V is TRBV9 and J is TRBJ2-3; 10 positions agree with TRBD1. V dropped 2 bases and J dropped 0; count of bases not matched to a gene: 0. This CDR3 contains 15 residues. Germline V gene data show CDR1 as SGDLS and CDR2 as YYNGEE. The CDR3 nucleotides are TGTGCCAGCAGCGTGGGACAGGGGAGCACAGATACGCAGTATTTT. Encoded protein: CASSVGQGSTDTQYF.

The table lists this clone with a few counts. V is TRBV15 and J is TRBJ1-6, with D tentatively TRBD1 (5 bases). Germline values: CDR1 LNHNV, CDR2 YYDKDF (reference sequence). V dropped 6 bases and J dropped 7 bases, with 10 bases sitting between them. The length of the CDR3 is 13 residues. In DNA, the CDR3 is TGTGCCACCAGGCAGGGATCCAATTCACCCCTCCACTTT. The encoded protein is CATRQGSNSPLHF.

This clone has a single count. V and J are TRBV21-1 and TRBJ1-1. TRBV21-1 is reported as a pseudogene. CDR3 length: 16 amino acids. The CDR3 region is CASSKAKGGKVDEAFF. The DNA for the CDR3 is TGTGCCAGCAGCAAAGCGAAGGGGGGGAAAGTTGATGAAGCTTTCTTT.

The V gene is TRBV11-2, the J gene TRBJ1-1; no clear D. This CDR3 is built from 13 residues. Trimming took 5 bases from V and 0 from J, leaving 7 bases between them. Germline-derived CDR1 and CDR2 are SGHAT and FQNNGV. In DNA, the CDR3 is TGTGCCAGCAGCCTCCTCTTGAACACTGAAGCTTTCTTT. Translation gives CASSLLLNTEAFF.

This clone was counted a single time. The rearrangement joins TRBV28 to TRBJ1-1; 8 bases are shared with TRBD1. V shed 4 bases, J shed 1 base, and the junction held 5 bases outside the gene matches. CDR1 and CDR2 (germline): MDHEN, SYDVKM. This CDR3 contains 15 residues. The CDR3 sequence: CASSSGGAQNTEAFF. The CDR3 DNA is TGTGCCAGCAGTTCAGGGGGCGCTCAGAACACTGAAGCTTTCTTT. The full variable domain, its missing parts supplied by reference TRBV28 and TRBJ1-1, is DVKVTQSSRYLVKRTGEKVFLECVQDMDHENMFWYRQDPGLGLRLIYFSYDVKMKEKGDIPEGYSVSREKKERFSLILESASTNQTSMYLCASSSGGAQNTEAFFGQGTRLTVV.

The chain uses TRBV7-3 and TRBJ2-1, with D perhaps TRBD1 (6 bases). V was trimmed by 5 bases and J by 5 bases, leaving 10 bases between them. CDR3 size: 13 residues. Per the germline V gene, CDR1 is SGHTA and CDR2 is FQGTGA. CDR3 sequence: CASSPRDNNEQFF. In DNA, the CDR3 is TGTGCCAGCAGCCCCCGGGACAACAATGAGCAGTTCTTC.